Sequencing of this TCR beta chain was carried out in a study of blood T cell repertoires in COVID-19. Generated by immunoSEQ multiplex PCR, the TCRdb table keeps only in-frame clones and is missing some. The sample shows about 180,000 clones, approximately 80% of them seen only once. The germline V gene encodes CDR1 MNHEY and CDR2 SMNVEV (reference sequence). Between the trimmed V and J ends, which lost 2 bases and 0 bases, there was a span of 10 bases. The CDR3 is 15 amino acids. This receptor was identified in a human donor in a cohort sampled during active COVID-19. The genes are TRBV27 and TRBJ1-2; the D gene is possibly TRBD1 (5 bases). The sequencing sample was made of peripheral blood. The CDR3 protein is CASSLVGRTNYGYTF. The CDR3 nucleotides read TGTGCCAGCAGTTTAGTGGGGCGAACTAACTATGGCTACACCTTC.